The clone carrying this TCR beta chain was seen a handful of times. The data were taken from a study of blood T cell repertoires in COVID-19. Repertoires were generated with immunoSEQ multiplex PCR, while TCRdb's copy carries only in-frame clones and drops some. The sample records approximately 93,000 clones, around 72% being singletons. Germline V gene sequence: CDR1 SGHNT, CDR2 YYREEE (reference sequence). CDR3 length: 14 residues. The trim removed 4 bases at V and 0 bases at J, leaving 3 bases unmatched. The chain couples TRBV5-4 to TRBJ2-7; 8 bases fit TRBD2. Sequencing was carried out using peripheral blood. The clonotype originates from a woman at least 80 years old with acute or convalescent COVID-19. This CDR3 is CASSPGGGSYEQYF. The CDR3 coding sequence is TGTGCCAGCAGCCCCGGGGGGGGCTCCTACGAGCAGTACTTC.